This TCR beta chain was recovered during a study of cytomegalovirus exposure and HLA in healthy donors. Study-wide background: Across 300 to 400 genotyped donors, 81% landed in the Caucasian-associated ancestry cluster.

60 Vbeta and 13 Jbeta primers were used in PCR. Sequenced by immunoSEQ multiplex PCR; TCRdb stores in-frame clones only, minus some. Here the sample spans 150,000 to 200,000 clones, over 80% being singletons. Study conclusions and caveats: Later analysis identified about 18,000 TCR beta sequences associated with HLA alleles, using a false discovery rate threshold of 0.05.

The CDR3 consists of 13 residues. Trimming took off 3 bases at V and 9 bases at J, with 15 bases between the two ends. The germline CDR1 and CDR2 sequences are SGDLS and YYNGEE. In its sample, this clone was seen a few times. What it recognizes is unknown. Healthy people donating bone marrow made up the donors. This rearrangement joins TRBV9 to TRBJ1-1; D is possibly TRBD1 (6 bases). Sequencing was performed on PBMCs. The receptor comes from a man aged 40-49 years in good health and CMV-seropositive. This CDR3 is CASSEFRGDQAFF. DNA of the CDR3: TGTGCCAGCAGCGAATTCAGGGGAGATCAAGCTTTCTTT.